This entry is about one T cell receptor beta chain. Its matching antigen is unknown. This sample was taken from a study of vaccination effects on CD4 cells after COVID-19. Method: immunoSEQ multiplex PCR; TCRdb's copy keeps in-frame clones and lacks some. The repertoire holds tens of thousands of clones, with 70% to 75% as singletons. The CDR3 is 13 residues long. Germline CDR1 reads MDHEN; CDR2 reads SYDVKM. Trimming at V came to 10 bases and at J to 2 bases, leaving 4 bases not matched to a gene. Before sequencing took place, the ViraFEST assay used viral peptide pools to expand antigen-specific CD4+ T cells. It was after roughly 11 days of culture that CD4+ T cells were isolated. Among the vaccine recipients, none had a prior SARS-CoV-2 infection, and nucleocapsid antibodies were negative.

The specimen was CD4+ T cells from PBMCs cultured with SARS-CoV-2 spike peptides, collected before COVID-19 vaccination. The sequence came from a human donor who received a COVID-19 vaccine. The J gene is TRBJ2-2, the V gene TRBV28; the match to TRBD1 covers 7 bases. The CDR3 region has the DNA TGTGCCACCCGGGACAGAAACACCGGGGAGCTGTTTTTT. It translates to CATRDRNTGELFF.